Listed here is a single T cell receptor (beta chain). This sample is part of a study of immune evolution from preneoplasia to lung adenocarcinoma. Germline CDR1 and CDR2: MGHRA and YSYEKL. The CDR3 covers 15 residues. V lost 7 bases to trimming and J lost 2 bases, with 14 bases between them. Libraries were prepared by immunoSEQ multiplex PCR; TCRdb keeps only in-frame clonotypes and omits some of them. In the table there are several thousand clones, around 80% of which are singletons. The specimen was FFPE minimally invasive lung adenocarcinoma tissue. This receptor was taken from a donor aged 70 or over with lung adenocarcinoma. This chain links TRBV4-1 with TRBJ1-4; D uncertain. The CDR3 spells CASTTRVTTNEKLFF. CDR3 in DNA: TGCGCCAGCACCACACGAGTGACCACTAATGAAAAACTGTTTTTT.